Shown below are 5 T cell receptor beta chains from a single sample sequenced in a study of blood T cells in healthy people across ages. It was with a sample-barcoded 5' primer and a J-beta primer mix that a second PCR of roughly 7 to 12 cycles was run. One entry per CDR3 protein, called by TCRdb with MiXCR from the 5' RACE reads. Of some 1,800,000 distinct CDR3 sequences in the sample, 35% to 50% are singletons; the top ten hold around 23%. The source material was blood. Source of these receptors: a human donor in good health.

The CDR3 nucleotides read TGTGCCAGCAATCTTCAGGGGGGCACCGGGGAGCTGTTTTTT. Protein sequence: CASNLQGGTGELFF. The gene calls are TRBV12-3 or TRBV12-4 and TRBJ2-2; D is perhaps TRBD1 (7 bases). The CDR3 totals 14 residues. Trimming shortened V by 7 bases and J by 4 bases, and 13 bases separated the two germline ends.

This clonotype was found a few times. The gene calls are TRBV7-6 and TRBJ1-6; TRBD1 matches 10 bases. The CDR3 is 15 amino acids. J was trimmed by 8 bases and V by 4 bases; bases with no gene match: 5. Looked up from germline, CDR1 is SGHVS and CDR2 is FNYEAQ. The CDR3 reads CASSSQTGGDSPLHF. DNA of the CDR3: TGTGCCAGCAGCTCCCAGACAGGGGGCGATTCACCCCTCCACTTT.

The genes are TRBV6-2 or TRBV6-3 and TRBJ2-3; 8 bases line up with TRBD1. This CDR3 spans 15 amino acids. Losses at the gene ends were 5 bases for V and 3 bases for J; bases not matched to a gene: 7. Germline V gene data show CDR1 as MNHEY and CDR2 as SVGEGT. The CDR3 region has the DNA TGTGCCAGCAGTGACCCAGGGGGCGCGACAGATACGCAGTATTTT. Translation: CASSDPGGATDTQYF.

This clonotype was seen a handful of times. This chain links TRBV20-1 with TRBJ1-5, with D perhaps matching TRBD1 (6 bases). The CDR3 consists of 13 residues. V lost 6 bases to trimming and J lost 7 bases, with 16 bases between them. CDR1 DFQATT and CDR2 SNEGSKA come from the germline V gene (reference sequence). CDR3: CSAEGGEGQPQHF. In DNA form, the CDR3 reads TGCAGTGCGGAGGGGGGGGAAGGCCAGCCCCAGCATTTT.

V gene TRBV10-3 combines with J gene TRBJ2-3; 9 bases are shared with TRBD2. Germline values: CDR1 ENHRY, CDR2 SYGVKD. Trimming removed 7 bases from V and 7 bases from J; junction bases left unmatched: 9. The CDR3 spans 14 residues. As DNA, the CDR3 is TGTGCCATCAAGGGTAGCGGGGGCCCCTATACGCAGTATTTT. It specifies CAIKGSGGPYTQYF.